This TCR beta chain is drawn from a study of blood T cells in healthy people across ages. Germline V gene data show CDR1 as SGDLS and CDR2 as YYNGEE. With 3 bases clipped from V and 2 bases from J, the junction kept 5 bases outside the gene matches. This CDR3 is 15 amino acids long. A second roughly 6 to 12 cycle PCR used barcoded and J-beta primers. Each CDR3 protein is one row after TCRdb ran MiXCR on the 5' RACE reads. Here the sample spans about 570,000 distinct CDR3 sequences, approximately 25% being singletons. The V call is TRBV9, the J call TRBJ2-5; 9 nucleotides line up with TRBD2. Sequencing input: blood. The receptor comes from a woman in her 70s in good health. CDR3: CASSELAGLQETQYF. The CDR3, as DNA: TGTGCCAGCAGCGAACTAGCGGGCCTTCAAGAGACCCAGTACTTC.